This TCR beta chain comes out of a study of metastatic and nonmetastatic thyroid tumors. Looking at the study overall: Malignant and benign thyroid patients had repertoires compared in peripheral blood and tumor or nodule tissue. Study-wide results and limits: Relative to benign nodules, malignant thyroid tumors were reportedly characterized by significantly elevated TCR beta diversity in blood and tumor.

Prior to thyroid surgery, none of the patients had received any treatment. CDR3 length equals 13 residues. Germline V gene lookup returns CDR1 SGHTA and CDR2 FQGTGA. With 5 bases removed from V and 6 bases from J, the gap between germline ends came to 13 bases. As to this clone: No antigen is known for it.

The authors' processing: A classifier of distant metastasis in papillary thyroid cancer was built from CDR3 differences (across clinicopathological groups). TCRdb used MiXCR to call clones anew from the PCR reads. For this entry, the V and J calls and clone size follow TCRdb and not the study's own pipeline. The sample lists approximately 74,000 clones; over 12% were seen once. The chain carries TRBV7-3 and TRBJ2-5; D is ambiguous. The clonotype originates from a male donor with papillary thyroid cancer or a benign thyroid nodule (not recorded which). Some clones in this sample may be carry-over from other donors' samples. The sample was blood. The CDR3 here is CASSQGPIQTQYF. The CDR3 nucleotides are TGTGCCAGCAGCCAAGGCCCAATACAGACCCAGTACTTC. Looking up the rest from reference TRBV7-3 and TRBJ2-5 gives the full variable domain: GAGVSQTPSNKVTEKGKYVELRCDPISGHTALYWYRQSLGQGPEFLIYFQGTGAADDSGLPNDRFFAVRPEGSVSTLKIQRTERGDSAVYLCASSQGPIQTQYFGPGTRLLVL.